This T cell receptor (beta chain) was recovered during a study of chronic HIV infection and antiretroviral therapy. TCRdb used MiXCR to reprocess the 5' RACE reads, holding one entry per CDR3 protein. This sample yields more than 25,000 distinct CDR3 sequences, of which over 7.5% are seen a single time; more than 2% belongs to the top ten. What was sequenced was peripheral blood. The TCR sequence derives from an adult who had HIV and had not received antiretroviral therapy, or was an uninfected healthy control (not recorded which).

The CDR3 is CASSFVGGEQPQHF. The CDR3 region has the DNA TGTGCCAGCAGCTTTGTGGGTGGTGAGCAGCCCCAGCATTTT. The chain couples TRBV7-2 to TRBJ1-5; D remains unclear. Trimming removed 3 bases at V and 7 bases at J, with 13 bases between. The CDR3 extends over 14 amino acids. CDR1 is SGHTA and CDR2 is FQGNSA in the germline V gene. Variable domain in full (rest from reference TRBV7-2 and TRBJ1-5): GAGVSQSPSNKVTEKGKDVELRCDPISGHTALYWYRQSLGQGLEFLIYFQGNSAPDKSGLPSDRFSAERTGGSVSTLTIQRTQQEDSAVYLCASSFVGGEQPQHFGDGTRLSIL.